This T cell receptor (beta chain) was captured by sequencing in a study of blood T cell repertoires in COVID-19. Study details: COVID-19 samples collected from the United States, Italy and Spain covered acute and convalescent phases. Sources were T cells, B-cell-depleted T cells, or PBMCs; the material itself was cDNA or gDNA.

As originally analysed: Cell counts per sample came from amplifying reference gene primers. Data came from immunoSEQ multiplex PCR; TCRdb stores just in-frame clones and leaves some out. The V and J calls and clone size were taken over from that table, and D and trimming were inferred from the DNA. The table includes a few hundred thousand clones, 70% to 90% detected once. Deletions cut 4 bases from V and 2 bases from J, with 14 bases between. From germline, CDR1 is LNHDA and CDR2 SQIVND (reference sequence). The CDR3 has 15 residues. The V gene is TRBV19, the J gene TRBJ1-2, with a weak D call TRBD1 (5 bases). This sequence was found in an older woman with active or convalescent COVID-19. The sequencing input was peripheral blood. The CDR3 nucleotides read TGTGCCAGTAGTAGGGGCCCGATGGGGAACTATGGCTACACCTTC. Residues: CASSRGPMGNYGYTF.